These 6 T cell receptor beta chains were all obtained from the same sample, sequenced in a study of blood T cell repertoires in COVID-19. Assay: immunoSEQ multiplex PCR; the TCRdb copy retains only in-frame clones and omits some. The table includes 250,000 to 350,000 clones, 75% to 95% detected once. The specimen sequenced was peripheral blood. These TCRs come from a woman aged 30 to 39 with COVID-19, enrolled during active disease.

The chain has TRBV30 and TRBJ1-1, with a tentative D call TRBD1 (5 bases). Germline CDR1 and CDR2: GTSNPN and SVGIG (reference sequence). The length of the CDR3 is 13 residues. V gave up 5 bases and J gave up 0 bases, with 10 bases separating them. The CDR3 region has the DNA TGTGCCTGGGCAAGACAGTTGAACACTGAAGCTTTCTTT. Amino acids: CAWARQLNTEAFF.

This sequence joins TRBV7-6 and TRBJ1-1, with TRBD1 identical over 8 bases. V shed 1 base and J 7 bases; nucleotides not matched to a gene: 11. Germline V CDR1 and CDR2: SGHVS, FNYEAQ. CDR3 length: 16 amino acids. The CDR3 spells CASSLENPGQESEAFF. The CDR3 DNA follows: TGTGCCAGCAGCTTAGAGAACCCGGGACAGGAAAGTGAAGCTTTCTTT.

This rearrangement joins TRBV7-9 to TRBJ2-5; 7 bases are a match to TRBD1. CDR1 and CDR2 from the germline V gene are SEHNR and FQNEAQ (reference sequence). The CDR3 spans 13 residues. Trimming at V came to 4 bases and at J to 4 bases, leaving 3 bases not matched to a gene. The CDR3 sequence is CASSWDSRETQYF. The DNA of the CDR3 is TGTGCCAGCAGCTGGGACAGCCGAGAGACCCAGTACTTC.

This clone appeared a single time. V is TRBV29-1 and J is TRBJ2-1, with no clear D. The CDR3 is 11 amino acids. The germline V gene has CDR1 SQVTM and CDR2 ANQGSEA. V was shortened by 3 bases and J by 4 bases, with 4 bases between the two germline ends. The CDR3, as DNA: TGCAGCGTTGACCCTTACAATGAGCAGTTCTTC. As protein: CSVDPYNEQFF.

The chain carries TRBV11-3 and TRBJ2-1; 9 bases align to TRBD2. This CDR3 is built from 17 residues. Germline V gives CDR1 SGHNT, CDR2 YENEEA. V lost 5 bases, J lost 9 bases, and 17 bases stayed unmatched. The CDR3 here is CASSPLGVAGVSGEQFF. CDR3 coding DNA: TGTGCCAGCAGCCCGCTTGGGGTAGCGGGAGTCAGTGGTGAGCAGTTCTTC.

V usage is TRBV18 and J usage is TRBJ1-3; tentative D call: TRBD1 (6 bases). Trimming cost V 4 bases and J 3 bases, with 7 bases left between them. Germline loops: CDR1 KGHSH, CDR2 LQKENI. The CDR3 has 13 amino acids. CDR3: CASSRTDGNTIYF. CDR3 in DNA: TGTGCCAGCTCACGGACAGATGGAAACACCATATATTTT. Complete variable domain (other parts from reference TRBV18 and TRBJ1-3): NAGVMQNPRHLVRRRGQEARLRCSPMKGHSHVYWYRQLPEEGLKFMVYLQKENIIDESGMPKERFSAEFPKEGPSILRIQQVVRGDSAAYFCASSRTDGNTIYFGEGSWLTVV.